The present entry profiles one TCR beta chain with its context. The sample has other DNA sequences that encode this CDR3 too. Germline trimming cut 2 bases from V and 7 bases from J; bases unmatched to any gene: 4. This CDR3 comprises 15 residues. Germline-derived CDR1 and CDR2 are MNHEY and SVGAGI. Original analysis: It was from reference gene primer amplification that nucleated cell counts were estimated. Repertoires were generated with immunoSEQ multiplex PCR, while TCRdb's copy carries only in-frame clones and drops some. V and J calls and clone size follow that table, whereas D and trimming were derived from the DNA. Among about 160,000 clones listed, 80% to 85% were seen once. The data belong to a study of blood T cell repertoires in COVID-19. Study-wide context: Samples came from the United States, Italy and Spain, spanning acute and convalescent COVID-19.

The chain has TRBV6-5 and TRBJ1-5, with TRBD1 matching over 11 bases. The sequenced sample was PBMCs or T cells enriched from blood (not recorded which). This receptor was obtained from a woman aged 45-59 years who had recovered from COVID-19. The CDR3 loop is CASSYRDRGSQPQHF. CDR3 sequence (DNA): TGTGCCAGCAGTTACCGGGACAGGGGGTCCCAGCCCCAGCATTTT.